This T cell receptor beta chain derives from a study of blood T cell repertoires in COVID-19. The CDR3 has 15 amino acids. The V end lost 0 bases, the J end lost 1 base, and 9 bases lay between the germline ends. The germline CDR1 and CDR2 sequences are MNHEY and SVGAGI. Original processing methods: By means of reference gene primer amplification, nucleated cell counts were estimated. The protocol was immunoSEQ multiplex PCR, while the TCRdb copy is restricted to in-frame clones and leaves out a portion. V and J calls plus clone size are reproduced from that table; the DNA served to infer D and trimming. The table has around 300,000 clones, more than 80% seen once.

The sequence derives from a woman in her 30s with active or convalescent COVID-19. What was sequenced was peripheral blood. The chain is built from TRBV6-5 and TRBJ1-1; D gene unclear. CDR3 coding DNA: TGTGCCAGCAGTTACTCGCCTTCGGGGAACACTGAAGCTTTCTTT. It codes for CASSYSPSGNTEAFF.